This entry concerns a single T cell receptor (beta chain). Antigen: not known. This may arise from a read error, as a much more abundant clone is one base away. The data stem from a study of identical twins. Deletions cut 7 bases from V and 3 bases from J, with 13 bases between. The CDR3 sequence is 13 residues long. A universal primer binding site was introduced by template switching. The final cDNA contained unique molecular identifiers. MiXCR was run by TCRdb on the 5' RACE reads, yielding one entry per CDR3 protein. The sample has roughly 230,000 distinct CDR3 sequences, about 8% seen once; the top ten hold 2.5% to 3.5%. Study-level results: Analyses based on zero insertions could be partly confounded by invariant MAIT and iNKT cells.

These data also featured in a second study, about yellow fever vaccine responses in identical twins.

This clonotype was sampled from a woman aged 18 to 35 in good health. This rearrangement joins TRBV12-3 or TRBV12-4 to TRBJ2-7; D is possibly TRBD1 (6 bases). Sequenced: CD8+ T cells sorted from blood. CDR3 loop: CASIPGTNYEQYF. CDR3 sequence (DNA): TGTGCCAGCATCCCCGGGACAAACTACGAGCAGTACTTC.